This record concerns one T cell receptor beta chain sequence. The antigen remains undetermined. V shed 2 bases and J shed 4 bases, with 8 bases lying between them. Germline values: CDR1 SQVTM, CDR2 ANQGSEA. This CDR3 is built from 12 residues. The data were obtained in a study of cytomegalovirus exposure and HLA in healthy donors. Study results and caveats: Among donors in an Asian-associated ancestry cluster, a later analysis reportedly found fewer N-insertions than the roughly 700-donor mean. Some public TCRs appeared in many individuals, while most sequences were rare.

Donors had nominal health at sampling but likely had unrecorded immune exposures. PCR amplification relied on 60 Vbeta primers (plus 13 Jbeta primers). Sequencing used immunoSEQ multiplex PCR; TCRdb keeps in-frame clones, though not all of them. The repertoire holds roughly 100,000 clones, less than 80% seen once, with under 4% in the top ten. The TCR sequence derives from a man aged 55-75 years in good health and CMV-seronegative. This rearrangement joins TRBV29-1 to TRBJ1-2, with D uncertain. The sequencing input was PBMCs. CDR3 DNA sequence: TGCAGCGTTGAAAAAGCCTCCTATGGCTACACCTTC. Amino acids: CSVEKASYGYTF.